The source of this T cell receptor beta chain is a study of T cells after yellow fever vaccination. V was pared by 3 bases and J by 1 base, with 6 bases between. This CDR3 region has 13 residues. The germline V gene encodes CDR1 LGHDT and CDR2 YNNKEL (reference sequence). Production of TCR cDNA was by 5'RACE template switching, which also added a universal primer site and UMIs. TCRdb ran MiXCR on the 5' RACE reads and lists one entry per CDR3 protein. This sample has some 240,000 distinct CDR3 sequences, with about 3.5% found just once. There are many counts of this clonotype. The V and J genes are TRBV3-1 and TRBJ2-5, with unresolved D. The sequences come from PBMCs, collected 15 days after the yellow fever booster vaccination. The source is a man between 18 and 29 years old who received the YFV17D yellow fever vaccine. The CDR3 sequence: CASSQWVQETQYF. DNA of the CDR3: TGTGCCAGCAGCCAGTGGGTCCAAGAGACCCAGTACTTC.